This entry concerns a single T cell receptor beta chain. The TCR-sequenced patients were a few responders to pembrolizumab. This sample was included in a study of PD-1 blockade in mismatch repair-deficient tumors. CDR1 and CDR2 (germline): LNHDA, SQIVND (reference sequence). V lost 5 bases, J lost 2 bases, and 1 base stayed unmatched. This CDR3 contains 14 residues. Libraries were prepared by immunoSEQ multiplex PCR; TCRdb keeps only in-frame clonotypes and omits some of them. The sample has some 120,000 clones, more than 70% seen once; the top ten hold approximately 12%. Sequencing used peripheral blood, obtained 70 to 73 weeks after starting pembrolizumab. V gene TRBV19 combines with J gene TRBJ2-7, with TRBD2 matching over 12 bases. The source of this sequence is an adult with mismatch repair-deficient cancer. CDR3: CASSWTSGAYEQYF. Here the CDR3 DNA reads TGTGCCAGTAGTTGGACTAGCGGGGCCTACGAGCAGTACTTC.